A selection of T cell receptor beta chains follows, all from one sample in a study of blood T cell repertoires in COVID-19. Libraries were prepared by immunoSEQ multiplex PCR; TCRdb keeps only in-frame clonotypes and omits some of them. The repertoire holds 370,000 or so clones, with about 87% as singletons. The specimen sequenced was PBMCs or T cells enriched from blood (not recorded which). The receptors were gathered from a man aged 25 to 40 who had recovered from COVID-19. Both conserved end residues are part of each CDR3. The D gene is left open where the match is weak. Where a row states a size, it is once, few, many or the class of an expanded clone; other rows omit it.

>.|TRBJ1-6|TRBD1|TRBV5-1
TGCGCCAGCAGCCTGAGACAGGGTAGTAATTCACCCCTCCACTTT
CASSLRQGSNSPLHF
>.|TRBJ2-3|TRBD2|TRBV2
TGTGCCAGCACTCCACTTCGGGCTAGCGGGGGGCTCGGGACAGATACGCAGTATTTT
CASTPLRASGGLGTDTQYF
>.|TRBJ1-1|.|TRBV11-2
TGTGCCAGCAGCTTAAACAGGGCCACTGAAGCTTTCTTT
CASSLNRATEAFF
>.|TRBJ1-1|TRBD1|TRBV10-3
TGTGCCATCTCTCGGACAGGGACGGGGTTGAACACTGAAGCTTTCTTT
CAISRTGTGLNTEAFF
>.|TRBJ1-6|.|TRBV19
TGTGCCAGTAGTATAGATCTATACAGGAGCTCCTATAATTCACCCCTCCACTTT
CASSIDLYRSSYNSPLHF
>.|TRBJ1-1|TRBD1|TRBV5-6
TGTGCCAGCACCTGGGGGGACAGGGGACTTATGAACACTGAAGCTTTCTTT
CASTWGDRGLMNTEAFF
>.|TRBJ2-1|TRBD2|TRBV10-2
TGCGCCAGCAGTGTCAGGGCGGGGGGTACCCTCAATGAGCAGTTCTTC
CASSVRAGGTLNEQFF
>few|TRBJ1-5|TRBD1|TRBV27
TGTGCCAGCAGTCTCCAAAGTGGACAGGGTCAGCCCCAGCATTTT
CASSLQSGQGQPQHF
>.|TRBJ2-5|TRBD2|TRBV4-3
TGCGCCAGCAGCCAAGATATAGCGGGAAGCCAAGAGACCCAGTACTTC
CASSQDIAGSQETQYF
>.|TRBJ2-3|.|TRBV6-5
TGTGCCAGCAGTTACTCCCGCCCTATGGTTACGCAGTATTTT
CASSYSRPMVTQYF
>.|TRBJ2-7|.|TRBV27
TGTGCCAGCAGTTCGACCGGGAGCTCCTACGAGCAGTACTTC
CASSSTGSSYEQYF
>.|TRBJ2-1|TRBD1|TRBV7-2
TGTGCCAGCAGCTTCTACCGGGACAGGGGGTTCTTC
CASSFYRDRGFF
>.|TRBJ2-3|TRBD2|TRBV7-6
TGTGCCAGCAGCTTAGGAGTGGGTCCGGGGGGTGATACGCAGTATTTT
CASSLGVGPGGDTQYF
>.|TRBJ2-7|TRBD1|TRBV5-1
TGCGCCAGCAGCCCCTCCCCCGGGACAGGGCTCTACGAGCAGTACTTC
CASSPSPGTGLYEQYF
>once|TRBJ1-2|.|TRBV29-1
TGCAGCGCCCAGACGCAGACAGTAGGAAACTATGGCTACACCTTC
CSAQTQTVGNYGYTF
>.|TRBJ1-1|TRBD1|TRBV25-1
TGTGCCGCCTCAAGGGGACAGGGGGCGACAGAAGCTTTCTTT
CAASRGQGATEAFF
>.|TRBJ2-3|TRBD2|TRBV5-1
TGCGCCAGCAGCTTGGACGGATTAGCGGGGGGGCCATCAGATACGCAGTATTTT
CASSLDGLAGGPSDTQYF
>.|TRBJ1-1|.|TRBV6-5
TGTGCCAGCAGTCTCGGCGGGGGGCAAGCTTTCTTT
CASSLGGGQAFF
>.|TRBJ2-7|TRBD1|TRBV5-1
TGCGCCAGCAGCTTGTCAAGGACAGGGGACTACGAGCAGTACTTC
CASSLSRTGDYEQYF
>.|TRBJ1-2|TRBD1|TRBV19
TGTGCCAGTAGTATTCTCTTCAAGGACAGGGGGAACTATGGCTACACCTTC
CASSILFKDRGNYGYTF
>.|TRBJ2-3|TRBD2|TRBV6-2/TRBV6-3
TGTGCCAGCAGTTACCCCCAGCGGGGGGTCGCAGATACGCAGTATTTT
CASSYPQRGVADTQYF
>.|TRBJ1-1|.|TRBV5-1
TGCGCCAGCAGCTGGTCGGGAAACACTGAAGCTTTCTTT
CASSWSGNTEAFF
>.|TRBJ1-1|.|TRBV16
TGTGCCAGCAGCCAATCGAACGGGGGCACTGAAGCTTTCTTT
CASSQSNGGTEAFF
>.|TRBJ2-3|TRBD2|TRBV6-5
TGTGCCAGCAGCACCAGCGGGGGCCACACAGATACGCAGTATTTT
CASSTSGGHTDTQYF
>.|TRBJ1-1|.|TRBV2
TGTGCCAGCAGTGCCTCGGTTAGGGGGTCGACAGCTTTCTTT
CASSASVRGSTAFF
>once|TRBJ1-1|TRBD1|TRBV6-5
TGTGCCACCACTTTACAGGGGGGACTCGAACAAGGGGCTTTCTTT
CATTLQGGLEQGAFF
>.|TRBJ1-1|TRBD1|TRBV25-1
TGTGCCAGCAGTGAATTACGACAGGGAGACACTGAAGCTTTCTTT
CASSELRQGDTEAFF
>.|TRBJ1-2|.|TRBV4-1
TGCGCCAGCAGCCAAGACCGTCCCGGGTCGTCAAGCTATGGCTACACCTTC
CASSQDRPGSSSYGYTF
>.|TRBJ2-1|TRBD2|TRBV6-1
TGTGCCAGCAGTGATTGGGGGGGGATTAGCTACAATGAGCAGTTCTTC
CASSDWGGISYNEQFF
>.|TRBJ1-1|.|TRBV6-5
TGTGCCACCTTTCAGGGTATGAACACTGAAGCTTTCTTT
CATFQGMNTEAFF
>.|TRBJ2-7|.|TRBV27
TGTGCCAGCAGTTTAGGAGGGTATCCCTACGAGCAGTACTTC
CASSLGGYPYEQYF
>.|TRBJ2-1|.|TRBV6-4
TGTGCCAGCAGTGAGACCGGACTTAGCTCCTACAATGAGCAGTTCTTC
CASSETGLSSYNEQFF
>.|TRBJ2-2|.|TRBV5-4
TGTGCCAGCAGCTTGGCAGGGGACGGGGAGCTGTTTTTT
CASSLAGDGELFF
>once|TRBJ2-2|.|TRBV7-2
TGTGCCAGCAGCTTCCGGAACACCGGGGAGCTGTTTTTT
CASSFRNTGELFF
>.|TRBJ1-1|.|TRBV3-1/TRBV3-2
TGTGCCAGCAGCCAAGCCATGAGGCAGAAGGCTTTCTTT
CASSQAMRQKAFF
>.|TRBJ1-4|.|TRBV18
TGTGCCAGCTCGCCAGGGAGGACCGATGAAAAACTGTTTTTT
CASSPGRTDEKLFF
>.|TRBJ1-2|TRBD1|TRBV11-2
TGTGCCAGCAGCTCAGGGACAGGGGAAGGCTACACCTTC
CASSSGTGEGYTF
>.|TRBJ2-3|.|TRBV5-1
TGCGCCAGCAGCTTGGGACAGATCATCACAGATACGCAGTATTTT
CASSLGQIITDTQYF
>.|TRBJ1-2|.|TRBV7-9
TGTGCCAGCAGCACCGGGGAACGGGGCTACACCTTC
CASSTGERGYTF
>.|TRBJ2-1|.|TRBV6-5
TGTGCCAGCCTTAGGGGGGGGGAGCAGTTCTTC
CASLRGGEQFF
>.|TRBJ1-5|TRBD1|TRBV5-1
TGCGCCAGCAGCGCGGGGACAGGGGGCAATCAGCCCCAGCATTTT
CASSAGTGGNQPQHF
>.|TRBJ1-5|.|TRBV12-3/TRBV12-4
TGTGCCAGCAAACAGGGTCGTTATCAGCCCCAGCATTTT
CASKQGRYQPQHF
>few|TRBJ1-2|TRBD1|TRBV2
TGTGCCACCAGCCGGACAGGGCTAGGTGGCTACACCTTC
CATSRTGLGGYTF
>.|TRBJ1-2|.|TRBV29-1
TGCAGCGTTGAAGATAACCCCACTATTAACTATGGCTACACCTTC
CSVEDNPTINYGYTF
>.|TRBJ2-7|.|TRBV30
TGTGCCTGGAGCGACAGGTTTTACGAGCAGTACTTC
CAWSDRFYEQYF
>.|TRBJ2-7|TRBD2|TRBV27
TGTGCCAGCAGTGGGAGGGGCGACTATTTCTCCTACGAGCAGTACTTC
CASSGRGDYFSYEQYF
>.|TRBJ2-3|.|TRBV5-3
TGTGCCAGAAGCTTGCTCAGGGTAACAGATACGCAGTATTTT
CARSLLRVTDTQYF
>.|TRBJ2-3|.|TRBV7-2
TGTGCCAGCAGCTTAGCGCCTAATACGCAGTATTTT
CASSLAPNTQYF
>few|TRBJ1-2|TRBD1|TRBV5-1
TGCGCCAGCAGGAGGGACAGGGGGACGTATGGCTACACCTTC
CASRRDRGTYGYTF
>once|TRBJ1-6|TRBD1|TRBV7-2
TGTGCCAGCAGCCTTGACAGGGGATATAATTCACCCCTCCACTTT
CASSLDRGYNSPLHF
>.|TRBJ2-1|TRBD2|TRBV6-4
TGTGCCAGCAGCCAAGGACTAGCGTTCGATGAGCAGTTCTTC
CASSQGLAFDEQFF
>.|TRBJ1-3|.|TRBV3-1/TRBV3-2
TGTGCCAGCAGCCAACCTTATGGAAACACCATATATTTT
CASSQPYGNTIYF
>.|TRBJ1-3|TRBD1|TRBV11-2
TGTGCCAGCAGCTCGGACAGGGCCCATTCTGGAAACACCATATATTTT
CASSSDRAHSGNTIYF
>.|TRBJ2-1|.|TRBV24-1
TGTGCCACCAGTGATTTAGGGGCCCGGCAGTTCTTC
CATSDLGARQFF
>once|TRBJ2-7|TRBD1|TRBV3-1/TRBV3-2
TGTGCCAGCAGCTTCGCGGGACAGGGGGCATACGAGCAGTACTTC
CASSFAGQGAYEQYF
>.|TRBJ2-1|TRBD2|TRBV6-5
TGTGCCAGCAGTTACTCTGGACTAGCGGGGGACAATGAGCAGTTCTTC
CASSYSGLAGDNEQFF
>.|TRBJ1-1|TRBD1|TRBV6-5
TGTGCCAGCAGTTTCCCAGGGGGCATCCCGGGCACTGAAGCTTTCTTT
CASSFPGGIPGTEAFF
>.|TRBJ2-2|TRBD1|TRBV4-1
TGCGCCAGCAGCCAAGTACAGGGGGGCACCGGGGAGCTGTTTTTT
CASSQVQGGTGELFF
>once|TRBJ2-7|TRBD2|TRBV5-6
TGTGCCAGCAGCCATAGCGGGGGGACCTACGAGCAGTACTTC
CASSHSGGTYEQYF